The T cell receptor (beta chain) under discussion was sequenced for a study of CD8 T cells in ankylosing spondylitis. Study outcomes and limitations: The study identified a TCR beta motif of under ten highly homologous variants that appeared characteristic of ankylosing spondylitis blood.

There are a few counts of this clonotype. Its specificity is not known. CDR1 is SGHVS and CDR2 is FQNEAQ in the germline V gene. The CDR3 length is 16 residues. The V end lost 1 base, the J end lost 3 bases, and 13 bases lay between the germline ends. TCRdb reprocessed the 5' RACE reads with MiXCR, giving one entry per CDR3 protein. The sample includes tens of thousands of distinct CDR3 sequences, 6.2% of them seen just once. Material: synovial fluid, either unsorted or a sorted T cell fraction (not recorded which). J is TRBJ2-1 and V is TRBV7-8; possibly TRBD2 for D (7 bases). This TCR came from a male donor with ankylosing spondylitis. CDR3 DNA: TGTGCCAGCAGCTTAGTAGGGGGAGGGGGCTACAATGAGCAGTTCTTC. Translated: CASSLVGGGGYNEQFF.